The 23 T cell receptor beta chains listed next were all sequenced from one sample in a study of response to subunit inactivated influenza vaccine. A single record per CDR3 protein comes from TCRdb applying MiXCR to the RT-PCR reads. The sample carries approximately 490,000 distinct CDR3 sequences, approximately 7.7% recorded once. The sample was PBMCs from blood, taken around 2 years after vaccination. The receptor source for this set is a man aged 45 to 70 who received an inactivated influenza vaccine.

At least ten counts were recorded for this clonotype. The V call is TRBV24-1, the J call TRBJ2-3, with 14 bases matching TRBD2. Germline CDR1 reads KGHDR; CDR2 reads SFDVKD. The CDR3 sequence is 16 residues long. J gave up 6 bases and V 2 bases, and 3 bases lay outside the gene matches. The CDR3 nucleotides read TGTGCCACCAGTGATTCGGGACTAGCGGGAGCGGATACGCAGTATTTT. Protein product: CATSDSGLAGADTQYF.

This clonotype was picked up many times. The chain recombines TRBV3-1 with TRBJ2-4; D gene uncertain. V lost 0 bases and J lost 6, with 3 bases in between. Looked up from germline, CDR1 is LGHDT and CDR2 is YNNKEL (reference sequence). The CDR3 runs to 12 residues. In nucleotides, the CDR3 is TGTGCCAGCAGCCAAGATAGAAACATTCAGTACTTC. Encoded protein: CASSQDRNIQYF.

This clonotype was counted ten times or more. The gene calls are TRBV7-6 and TRBJ2-2, with D tentatively TRBD2 (5 bases). Trimming took 7 bases from V and 7 from J, leaving 22 bases between them. Germline CDR1 and CDR2: SGHVS and FNYEAQ. This CDR3 is built from 16 residues. The CDR3 sequence is CASTSISPEGGGELFF. CDR3 sequence (DNA): TGTGCCAGCACCTCCATATCCCCTGAAGGAGGCGGGGAGCTGTTTTTT. The full variable domain, its missing parts supplied by reference TRBV7-6 and TRBJ2-2, is GAGVSQSPRYKVTKRGQDVALRCDPISGHVSLYWYRQALGQGPEFLTYFNYEAQQDKSGLPNDRFSAERPEGSISTLTIQRTEQRDSAMYRCASTSISPEGGGELFFGEGSRLTVL.

This clonotype came up a few times. Because the CDR3's place on the DNA is in doubt, the DNA is left out and the CDR3 is given as listed by TCRdb. This chain connects TRBV15 to TRBJ2-5. From its first to its last residue, the CDR3 has 13 amino acids. Germline CDR1 LNHNV, CDR2 YYDKDF (reference sequence). This CDR3 reads CATSFGNGETQYF.

The chain carries TRBV7-2 and TRBJ2-7; the D is unclear. Germline CDR1 SGHTA, CDR2 FQGNSA. The CDR3 loop spans 13 amino acids. The V gene lost 3 bases and the J gene lost 4 bases, with 10 bases spanning the gap. CDR3 in amino acids: CASSLAEKYEQYF. CDR3 nucleotide sequence: TGTGCCAGCAGCTTGGCAGAAAAATACGAGCAGTACTTC. Together with reference TRBV7-2 and TRBJ2-7, the CDR3 gives the full variable domain: GAGVSQSPSNKVTEKGKDVELRCDPISGHTALYWYRQSLGQGLEFLIYFQGNSAPDKSGLPSDRFSAERTGGSVSTLTIQRTQQEDSAVYLCASSLAEKYEQYFGPGTRLTVT.

CDR3: CASSLAVGTGELFF. The DNA of the CDR3 is TGTGCCAGCAGTTTAGCGGTGGGCACCGGGGAGCTGTTTTTT. The V and J genes are TRBV12-3 or TRBV12-4 and TRBJ2-2; D gene unclear. V dropped 0 bases and J dropped 4 bases, with 6 bases sitting between them. CDR3 length: 14 residues.

There are many counts of this clonotype. This chain uses TRBV15 with TRBJ2-2, with D hard to call. In germline, CDR1 is LNHNV, CDR2 YYDKDF (reference sequence). Trimming stripped 1 base from V and 5 bases from J, with 5 bases between. This CDR3 comprises 13 residues. The DNA of the CDR3 is TGTGCCACCAGCAGAGGCGTAACCGGGGAGCTGTTTTTT. Translation: CATSRGVTGELFF.

A few counts support this clonotype. The chain combines TRBV5-1 with TRBJ2-1; 9 bases map to TRBD1. Germline-derived CDR1 and CDR2 are SGHRS and YFSETQ. V was pared by 4 bases and J by 5 bases, with 4 bases of the junction left unmatched. The CDR3 has 14 residues. The CDR3 protein is CASSRGQGNNEQFF. CDR3 DNA sequence: TGCGCCAGCAGCCGGGGACAGGGAAACAATGAGCAGTTCTTC. The full variable domain, in which reference TRBV5-1 and TRBJ2-1 provide the parts outside the CDR3, is KAGVTQTPRYLIKTRGQQVTLSCSPISGHRSVSWYQQTPGQGLQFLFEYFSETQRNKGNFPGRFSGRQFSNSRSEMNVSTLELGDSALYLCASSRGQGNNEQFFGPGTRLTVL.

This chain links TRBV20-1 with TRBJ2-1, with 12 bases that match TRBD2. Trimming removed 3 bases from V and 3 bases from J; junction bases left unmatched: 12. Germline values: CDR1 DFQATT, CDR2 SNEGSKA (reference sequence). The CDR3 is 18 amino acids. The DNA for the CDR3 is TGCAGTGCTAGGCCGGGACTAGCGGGTCGTAACCGCTACAATGAGCAGTTCTTC. Protein product: CSARPGLAGRNRYNEQFF.

The V and J genes are TRBV11-1 and TRBJ2-3; 9 nucleotides agree with TRBD1. Germline CDR1 reads SGHAT; CDR2 reads FQDESV (reference sequence). CDR3 length: 16 residues. V gave up 5 bases and J gave up 0 bases; unmatched junction bases: 6. The CDR3 region is CASSPQGTGSTDTQYF. The CDR3 DNA follows: TGTGCCAGCAGCCCACAAGGGACAGGGAGCACAGATACGCAGTATTTT.

The chain carries TRBV5-1 and TRBJ2-3, with D possibly TRBD2 on 6 matching bases. This CDR3 spans 16 amino acids. Germline V gene data show CDR1 as SGHRS and CDR2 as YFSETQ. V dropped 4 bases and J dropped 3 bases, with 18 bases sitting between them. CDR3 sequence: CASSATGRDLTDTQYF. CDR3 nucleotides: TGCGCCAGCAGCGCAACAGGACGGGACTTAACAGATACGCAGTATTTT.

The chain is built from TRBV2 and TRBJ2-1; 10 bases are a match to TRBD1. The CDR3 sequence is 14 residues long. Unmatched junction bases numbered 6, after V lost 6 bases and J lost 7 bases. CDR1 and CDR2 (germline): SNHLY, FYNNEI. CDR3 region: CASSPGQGWNEQFF. The CDR3 nucleotides are TGTGCCAGCAGCCCGGGACAGGGGTGGAATGAGCAGTTCTTC.

A few counts support this clonotype. The chain recombines TRBV4-2 with TRBJ2-1; D gene unclear. The CDR3 length is 16 residues. Trimming took off 3 bases at V and 8 bases at J, with 20 bases between the two ends. Germline V CDR1 and CDR2: LGHNA, YNFKEQ. The CDR3 DNA is TGTGCCAGCAGCCAGGGTGTCGGAAAGAGGTCCCATGAGCAGTTCTTC. It encodes CASSQGVGKRSHEQFF.

This clonotype occurred many times. The chain uses TRBV10-2 and TRBJ2-3, with a possible D match to TRBD2 (7 bases). V was trimmed by 3 bases and J by 4 bases, leaving 17 bases between them. CDR1 is WSHSY and CDR2 is SAAADI in the germline V gene. This CDR3 contains 16 residues. This chain's CDR3 is CASSDSRGGASDTQYF. As DNA, the CDR3 is TGCGCCAGCAGTGATAGTCGAGGGGGGGCCTCAGATACGCAGTATTTT.

The rearrangement links TRBV19 to TRBJ2-1; 11 positions match TRBD2. Unmatched junction bases numbered 3, after V lost 2 bases and J lost 9 bases. The V gene's germline CDR1 is LNHDA and CDR2 SQIVND (reference sequence). CDR3 length equals 14 residues. In DNA, the CDR3 is TGTGCCAGTAGTATATCTAGCGGGGGGCGTGAGCAGTTCTTC. This translates into CASSISSGGREQFF.

This clonotype was counted between two and nine times. The chain joins TRBV20-1 to TRBJ1-5; D call uncertain. The germline V gene has CDR1 DFQATT and CDR2 SNEGSKA (reference sequence). The V and J ends lost 3 bases and 5 bases respectively, with 17 bases between them. The CDR3 covers 15 residues. CDR3 DNA: TGCAGTGCTAGTCTTCTTCAGGAACCTTATCAGCCCCAGCATTTT. This codes for CSASLLQEPYQPQHF.

This clonotype came up many times. The genes are TRBV5-1 and TRBJ1-1; D not resolved. The germline CDR1 and CDR2 sequences are SGHRS and YFSETQ. Trimming cost V 4 bases and J 6 bases, with 7 bases left between them. CDR3 length equals 11 residues. CDR3 DNA: TGCGCCAGCAGCCGCGGGGCTGAAGCTTTCTTT. Translating gives CASSRGAEAFF.

The chain has TRBV9 and TRBJ1-1; 9 bases line up with TRBD1. Germline CDR1 and CDR2: SGDLS and YYNGEE. The junction had 11 bases not matched to a gene; V was cut back by 4 bases and J by 4 bases. The CDR3 consists of 16 residues. This CDR3 is CASSPRVGQGGTEAFF. The DNA for the CDR3 is TGTGCCAGCAGCCCCCGAGTGGGACAGGGTGGCACTGAAGCTTTCTTT.

This rearrangement joins TRBV14 to TRBJ2-1; D remains ambiguous. V lost 0 bases and J lost 7, with 13 bases in between. The CDR3 sequence is 15 residues long. Germline CDR1 and CDR2: SGHDN and FVKESK. The CDR3 loop is CASSQDQRWYNEQFF. The CDR3 bases are TGTGCCAGCAGCCAAGATCAGCGTTGGTATAATGAGCAGTTCTTC.

This clonotype came up a few times. The rearrangement links TRBV28 to TRBJ2-7, with D possibly being TRBD1 or TRBD2 (7 bases each). The CDR3 has 14 residues. Germline values: CDR1 MDHEN, CDR2 SYDVKM. With 1 base removed from V and 7 bases from J, the gap between germline ends came to 14 bases. Here the CDR3 DNA reads TGTGCCAGCAGTTTATTCACAGGGGAGGGTGAGCAGTACTTC. Amino acid sequence: CASSLFTGEGEQYF.

This clonotype was observed a few times. This sequence joins TRBV6-2 or TRBV6-3 and TRBJ1-1, with TRBD1 as a possible D gene (6 bases). V was trimmed by 7 bases and J by 5 bases, leaving 17 bases between them. Per the germline V gene, CDR1 is MNHEY and CDR2 is SVGEGT. The CDR3 totals 14 residues. CDR3 sequence (DNA): TGTGCCAGCAACCTGGTGGGGGGGCGGACTGAAGCTTTCTTT. Translating it yields CASNLVGGRTEAFF.

This clonotype was recorded at least ten times. This sequence joins TRBV20-1 and TRBJ2-1; D is undetermined. V was trimmed by 6 bases and J by 0 bases, leaving 21 bases between them. Germline CDR1 and CDR2: DFQATT and SNEGSKA (reference sequence). The CDR3 runs to 17 residues. The CDR3 protein is CSATLYPKGSSYNEQFF. The CDR3 nucleotides read TGCAGTGCAACCCTCTACCCGAAGGGAAGCTCCTACAATGAGCAGTTCTTC.

This clonotype was recorded many times. The chain recombines TRBV20-1 with TRBJ2-7, with D perhaps matching TRBD2 (6 bases). V lost 2 bases and J 1 base, leaving 15 bases between the germline ends. The CDR3 is 15 residues long. Germline assignment: CDR1 DFQATT and CDR2 SNEGSKA (reference sequence). The DNA for the CDR3 is TGCAGTGCTAGAAACCCGGGGGTAGTATCCTACGAGCAGTACTTC. The encoded protein is CSARNPGVVSYEQYF.